This T cell receptor (beta chain) was identified during a study of blood T cell repertoires in COVID-19. It was during active infection that Seattle patients were enrolled and then longitudinally followed. Profiled with immunoSEQ multiplex PCR; TCRdb holds only in-frame clones, not every one. The sample includes 300,000 to 400,000 clones, approximately 88% of them seen just once. The clonotype originates from a man younger than 40 with COVID-19, enrolled during active disease. Specimen: peripheral blood.

The CDR3 DNA reads TGTGCCAGCAGACTTAGCGTTCGCTCCTACAATGAGCAGTTCTTC. It translates to CASRLSVRSYNEQFF. V usage is TRBV6-5 and J usage is TRBJ2-1; perhaps TRBD2 as D (5 bases). V was shortened by 6 bases and J by 0 bases, with 12 bases between the two germline ends. This CDR3 is built from 15 residues. In germline, CDR1 is MNHEY, CDR2 SVGAGI.